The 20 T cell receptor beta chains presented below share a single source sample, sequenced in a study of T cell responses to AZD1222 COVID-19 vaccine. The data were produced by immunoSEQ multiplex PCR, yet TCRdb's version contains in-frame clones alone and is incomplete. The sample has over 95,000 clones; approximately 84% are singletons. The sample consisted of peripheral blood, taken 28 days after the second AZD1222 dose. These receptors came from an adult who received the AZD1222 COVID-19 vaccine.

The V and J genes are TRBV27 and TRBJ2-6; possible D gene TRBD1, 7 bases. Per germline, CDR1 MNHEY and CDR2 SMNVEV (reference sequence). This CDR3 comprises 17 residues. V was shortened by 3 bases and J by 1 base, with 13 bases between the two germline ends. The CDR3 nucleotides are TGTGCCAGCAGTTTGGAGGGGGCGAGGTCTGGGGCCAACGTCCTGACTTTC. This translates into CASSLEGARSGANVLTF. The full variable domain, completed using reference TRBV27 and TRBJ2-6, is EAQVTQNPRYLITVTGKKLTVTCSQNMNHEYMSWYRQDPGLGLRQIYYSMNVEVTDKGDVPEGYKVSRKEKRNFPLILESPSPNQTSLYFCASSLEGARSGANVLTFGAGSRLTVL.

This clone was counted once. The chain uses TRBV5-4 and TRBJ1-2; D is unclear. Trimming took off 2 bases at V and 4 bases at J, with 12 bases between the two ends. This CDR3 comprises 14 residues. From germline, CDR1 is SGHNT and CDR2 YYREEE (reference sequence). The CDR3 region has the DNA TGTGCCAGCAGCTTACATATGGCTGGCTATGGCTACACCTTC. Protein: CASSLHMAGYGYTF.

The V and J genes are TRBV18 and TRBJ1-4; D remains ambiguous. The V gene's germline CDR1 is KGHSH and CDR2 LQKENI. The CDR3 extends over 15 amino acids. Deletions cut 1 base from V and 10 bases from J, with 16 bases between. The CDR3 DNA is TGTGCCAGCTCACCACTTCCAGGTCCCTTTTCAAAACTGTTTTTT. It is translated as CASSPLPGPFSKLFF.

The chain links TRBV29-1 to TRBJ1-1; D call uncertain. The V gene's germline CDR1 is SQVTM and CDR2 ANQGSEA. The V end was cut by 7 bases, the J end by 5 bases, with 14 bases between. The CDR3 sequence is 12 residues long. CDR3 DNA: TGCAGCGCCTCGTCGGCTGGAACTGAAGCTTTCTTT. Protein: CSASSAGTEAFF.

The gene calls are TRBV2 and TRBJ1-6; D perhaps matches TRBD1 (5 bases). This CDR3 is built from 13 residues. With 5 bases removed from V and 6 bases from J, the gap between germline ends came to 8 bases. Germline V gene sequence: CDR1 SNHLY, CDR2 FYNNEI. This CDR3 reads CASSMGVNSPLHF. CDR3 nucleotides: TGTGCCAGCAGTATGGGGGTTAATTCACCCCTCCACTTT. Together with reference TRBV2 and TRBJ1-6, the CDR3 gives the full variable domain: EPEVTQTPSHQVTQMGQEVILRCVPISNHLYFYWYRQILGQKVEFLVSFYNNEISEKSEIFDDQFSVERPDGSNFTLKIRSTKLEDSAMYFCASSMGVNSPLHFGNGTRLTVT.

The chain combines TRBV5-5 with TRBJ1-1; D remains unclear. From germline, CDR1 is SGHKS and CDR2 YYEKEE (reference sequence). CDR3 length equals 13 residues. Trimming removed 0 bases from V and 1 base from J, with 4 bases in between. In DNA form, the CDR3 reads TGTGCCAGCAGCTTGGATAAGAACACTGAAGCTTTCTTT. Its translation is CASSLDKNTEAFF.

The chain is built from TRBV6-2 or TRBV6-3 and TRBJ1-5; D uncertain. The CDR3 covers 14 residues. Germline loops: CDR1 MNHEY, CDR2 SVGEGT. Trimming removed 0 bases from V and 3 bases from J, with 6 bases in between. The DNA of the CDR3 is TGTGCCAGCAGTTACTCGGGGTACAATCAGCCCCAGCATTTT. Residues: CASSYSGYNQPQHF.

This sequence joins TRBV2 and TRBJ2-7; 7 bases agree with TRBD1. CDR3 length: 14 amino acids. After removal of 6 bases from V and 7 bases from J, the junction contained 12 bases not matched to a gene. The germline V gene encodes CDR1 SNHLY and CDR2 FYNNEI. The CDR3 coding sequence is TGTGCCAGCAGAACCCGGACAGGATCGGGTGAGCAGTACTTC. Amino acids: CASRTRTGSGEQYF.

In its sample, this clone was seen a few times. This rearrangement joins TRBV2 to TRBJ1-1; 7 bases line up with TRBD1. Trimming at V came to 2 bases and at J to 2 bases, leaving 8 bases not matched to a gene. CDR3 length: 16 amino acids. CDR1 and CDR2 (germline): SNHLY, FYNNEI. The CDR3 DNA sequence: TGTGCCAGCAGTGAACGGCCAGGGGGGGGAAACACTGAAGCTTTCTTT. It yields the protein CASSERPGGGNTEAFF.

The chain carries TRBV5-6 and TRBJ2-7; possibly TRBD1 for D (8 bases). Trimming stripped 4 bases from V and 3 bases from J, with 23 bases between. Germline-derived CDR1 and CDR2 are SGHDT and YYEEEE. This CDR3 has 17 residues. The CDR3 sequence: CASSSTSRGDRHYEQYF. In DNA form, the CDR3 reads TGTGCCAGCAGCAGCACCTCACGGGGGGACAGGCACTACGAGCAGTACTTC.

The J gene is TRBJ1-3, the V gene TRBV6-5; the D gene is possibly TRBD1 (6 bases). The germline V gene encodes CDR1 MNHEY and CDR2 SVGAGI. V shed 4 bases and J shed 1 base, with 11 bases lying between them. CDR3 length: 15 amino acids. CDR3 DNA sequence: TGTGCCAGCAGTTCCGGACAGATATCTGGAAACACCATATATTTT. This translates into CASSSGQISGNTIYF.

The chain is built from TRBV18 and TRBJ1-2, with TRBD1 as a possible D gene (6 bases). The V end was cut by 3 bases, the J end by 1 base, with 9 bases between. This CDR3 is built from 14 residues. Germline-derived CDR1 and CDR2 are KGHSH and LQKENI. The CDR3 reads CASSPQGFNYGYTF. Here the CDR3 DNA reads TGTGCCAGCTCACCGCAGGGGTTTAACTATGGCTACACCTTC. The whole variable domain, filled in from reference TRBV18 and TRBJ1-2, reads NAGVMQNPRHLVRRRGQEARLRCSPMKGHSHVYWYRQLPEEGLKFMVYLQKENIIDESGMPKERFSAEFPKEGPSILRIQQVVRGDSAAYFCASSPQGFNYGYTFGSGTRLTVV.

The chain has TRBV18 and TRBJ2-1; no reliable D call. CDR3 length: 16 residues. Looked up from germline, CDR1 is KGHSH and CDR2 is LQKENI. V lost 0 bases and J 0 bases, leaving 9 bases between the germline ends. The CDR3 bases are TGTGCCAGCTCACCACCGGTGGGGTACTCCTACAATGAGCAGTTCTTC. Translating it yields CASSPPVGYSYNEQFF.

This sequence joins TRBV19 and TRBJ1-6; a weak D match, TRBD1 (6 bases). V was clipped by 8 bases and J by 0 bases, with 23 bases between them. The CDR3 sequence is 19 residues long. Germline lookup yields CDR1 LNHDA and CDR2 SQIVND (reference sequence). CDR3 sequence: CASERGVGATSSYNSPLHF. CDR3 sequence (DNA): TGTGCCAGTGAACGAGGAGTGGGGGCCACAAGCTCCTATAATTCACCCCTCCACTTT.

DNA of the CDR3: TGTGCCAGCAGCCAAGGGGGGGGCCCTACCAATGAGCAGTTCTTC. Translating it yields CASSQGGGPTNEQFF. The rearrangement joins TRBV16 to TRBJ2-1, with a weak D call TRBD2 (7 bases). V gave up 2 bases and J gave up 6 bases, with 14 bases separating them. The CDR3 sequence is 15 residues long. Germline V gives CDR1 KGHSY, CDR2 FQNENV. Drawing the rest from reference TRBV16 and TRBJ2-1, the complete variable domain is GEEVAQTPKHLVRGEGQKAKLYCAPIKGHSYVFWYQQVLKNEFKFLISFQNENVFDETGMPKERFSAKCLPNSPCSLEIQATKLEDSAVYFCASSQGGGPTNEQFFGPGTRLTVL.

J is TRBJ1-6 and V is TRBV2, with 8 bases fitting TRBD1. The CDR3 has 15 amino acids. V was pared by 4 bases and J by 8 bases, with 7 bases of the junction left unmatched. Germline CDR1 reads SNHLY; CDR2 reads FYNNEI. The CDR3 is CASSAGGTGYSPLHF. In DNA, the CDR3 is TGTGCCAGCAGTGCAGGGGGCACGGGGTATTCACCCCTCCACTTT.

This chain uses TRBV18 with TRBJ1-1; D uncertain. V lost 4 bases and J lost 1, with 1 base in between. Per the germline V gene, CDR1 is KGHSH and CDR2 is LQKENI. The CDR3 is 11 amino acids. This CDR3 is CASSQNTEAFF. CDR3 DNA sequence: TGTGCCAGCTCACAGAACACTGAAGCTTTCTTT.

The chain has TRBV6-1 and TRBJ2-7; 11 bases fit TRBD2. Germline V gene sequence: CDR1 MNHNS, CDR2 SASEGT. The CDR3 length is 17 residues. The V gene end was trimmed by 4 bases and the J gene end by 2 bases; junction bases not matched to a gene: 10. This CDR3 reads CASSVPSGRPRAYEQYF. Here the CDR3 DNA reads TGTGCCAGCAGTGTCCCTAGCGGGAGGCCGAGAGCCTACGAGCAGTACTTC.

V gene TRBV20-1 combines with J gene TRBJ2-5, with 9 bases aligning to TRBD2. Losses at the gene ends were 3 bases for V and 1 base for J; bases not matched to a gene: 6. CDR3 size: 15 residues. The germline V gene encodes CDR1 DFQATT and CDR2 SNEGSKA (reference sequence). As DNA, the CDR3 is TGCAGTGCTAGTCGGGCTAGCGGGGCCCAAGAGACCCAGTACTTC. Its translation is CSASRASGAQETQYF.

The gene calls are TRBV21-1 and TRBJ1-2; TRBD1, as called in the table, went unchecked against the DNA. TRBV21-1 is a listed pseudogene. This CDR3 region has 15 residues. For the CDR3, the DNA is TGTGCCAGCAGGGAAAGACAGACCCTTAACTATGGCTACACCTTC. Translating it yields CASRERQTLNYGYTF.